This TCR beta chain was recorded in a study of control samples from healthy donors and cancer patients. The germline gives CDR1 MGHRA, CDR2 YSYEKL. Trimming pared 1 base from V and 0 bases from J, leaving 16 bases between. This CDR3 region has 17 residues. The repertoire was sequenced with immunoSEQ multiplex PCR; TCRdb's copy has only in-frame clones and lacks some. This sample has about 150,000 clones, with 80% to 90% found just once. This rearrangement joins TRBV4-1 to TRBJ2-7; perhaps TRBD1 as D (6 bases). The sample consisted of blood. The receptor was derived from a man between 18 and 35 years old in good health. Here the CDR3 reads CASSQVAALTGSYEQYF. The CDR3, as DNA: TGCGCCAGCAGCCAAGTTGCTGCCTTGACAGGCTCCTACGAGCAGTACTTC.